The sequence of this T cell receptor (beta chain) was determined in a study of post-analysis software for immune sequencing data. Study observations and caveats: F measure clustering grouped samples strongly by preparation batch. Normalized Chao1 diversity was significantly reduced in patients versus controls. Roughly five TRBV segments, including TRBV5-6, TRBV5-1 and TRBV20-1, were more frequent in patients than controls.

Germline CDR1 reads KGHDR; CDR2 reads SFDVKD. This CDR3 is built from 16 residues. V lost 4 bases to trimming and J lost 4 bases; unmatched junction nucleotides: 7. Of note for this clonotype: No antigen is known for it.

Incorporated into the TCR beta cDNA libraries were unique molecular identifiers, which served to reduce PCR and sequencing biases. MiXCR, run by TCRdb on the PCR reads, gives a single entry per CDR3 protein. Seen here are about 810,000 distinct CDR3 sequences, approximately 53% observed once, and the top ten hold approximately 4.3%. The clonotype was recovered from a girl aged 5-17 years with multiple sclerosis. This chain links TRBV24-1 with TRBJ2-3; 10 positions agree with TRBD2. Input material: blood. The CDR3: CATSDPQRGGADTQYF. The CDR3 nucleotides read TGTGCCACCAGTGACCCTCAGCGGGGGGGAGCAGATACGCAGTATTTT.